Sequencing of this T cell receptor (beta chain) was carried out in a study of blood T cell repertoires in COVID-19. Study-level background: COVID-19 samples from acute and convalescent phases originated in the United States, Italy and Spain. T cells, B-cell-depleted T cells, or PBMCs provided the cDNA or gDNA that served as material.

In the source study's methods: Amplifying reference gene primers gave estimates of nucleated cell counts. The data were produced by immunoSEQ multiplex PCR, yet TCRdb's version contains in-frame clones alone and is incomplete. V, J and clone size reflect that table, while D and trimming were determined from the DNA. The sample holds some 24,000 clones, 80% to 90% seen once. Sequences were obtained from peripheral blood. This sequence was found in a man aged 70 or older with acute or convalescent COVID-19.

CDR3 bases: TGTGCCAGCAGAGCCGGGGGCACAGATACGCAGTATTTT. Translation: CASRAGGTDTQYF. The rearrangement joins TRBV7-8 to TRBJ2-3; D may be TRBD2 (5 bases). This CDR3 region has 13 residues. The V gene's germline CDR1 is SGHVS and CDR2 FQNEAQ. Trimming stripped 6 bases from V and 1 base from J, with 8 bases between.